This entry is about one T cell receptor beta chain. Its antigen is unknown. Every bit of the isolated RNA underwent reverse transcription, so sequencing read expressed TCRB transcripts. Here immunoSEQ multiplex PCR was the method, and the copy in TCRdb shows in-frame clones only, minus some. The data contain some 16,000 clones, roughly four fifths of them singletons. This entry is derived from a study of beta chain features in type 1 diabetes. Study-level findings and limits: Type 1 diabetes patients had moderately but significantly shorter TCRB CDR3s in all four CD4+ subsets.

What was sequenced was stem cell memory CD4+ T cells from blood. The TCR comes from a woman between 18 and 30 years old with type 1 diabetes.

DNA of the CDR3: TGTGCCAGCAGGGGACAGGGGTCCTATGGCTACACCTTC. Protein sequence: CASRGQGSYGYTF. The genes are TRBV28 and TRBJ1-2, with TRBD1 matching over 10 bases. This CDR3 spans 13 amino acids. Looked up from germline, CDR1 is MDHEN and CDR2 is SYDVKM. The ends lost 6 bases at V and 4 bases at J; junction bases unmatched: 2.